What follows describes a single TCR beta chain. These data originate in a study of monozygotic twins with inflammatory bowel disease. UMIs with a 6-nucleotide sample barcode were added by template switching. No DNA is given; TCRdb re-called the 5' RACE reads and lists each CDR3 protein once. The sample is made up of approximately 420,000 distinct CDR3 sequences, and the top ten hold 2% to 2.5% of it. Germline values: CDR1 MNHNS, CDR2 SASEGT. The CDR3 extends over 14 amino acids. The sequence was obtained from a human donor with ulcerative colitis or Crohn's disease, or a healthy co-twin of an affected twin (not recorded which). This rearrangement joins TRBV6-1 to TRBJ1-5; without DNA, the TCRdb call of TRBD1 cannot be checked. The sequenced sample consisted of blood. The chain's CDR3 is CASTRRTGVGPQHF.